Below are 3 T cell receptor beta chains sequenced from a single sample in a study of T cell responses to AZD1222 COVID-19 vaccine. TCRdb's copy holds only in-frame clones and misses some; the assay was immunoSEQ multiplex PCR. The sample yields approximately 140,000 clones, 91% seen once. The sequences come from peripheral blood, collected 28 days after the second AZD1222 dose. These receptors originate from an adult who received the AZD1222 COVID-19 vaccine.

About this clone: The same CDR3 arises from other DNA sequences in this sample as well. The chain recombines TRBV3-1 (or the pseudogene TRBV3-2) with TRBJ1-1; 7 nucleotides align to TRBD1. In germline, CDR1 is LGHDT, CDR2 YNNKEL (reference sequence). The CDR3 consists of 16 residues. The V gene end was trimmed by 0 bases and the J gene end by 2 bases; junction bases not matched to a gene: 6. CDR3 sequence: CASSQDRGQGNTEAFF. The CDR3, as DNA: TGTGCCAGCAGCCAAGATAGGGGGCAGGGTAACACTGAAGCTTTCTTT.

The chain employs TRBV6-5 and TRBJ1-6, with TRBD1 matching 9 bases. After removal of 8 bases from V and 8 bases from J, the junction contained 7 bases not matched to a gene. Germline V gene lookup returns CDR1 MNHEY and CDR2 SVGAGI. The CDR3 contains 14 residues. The DNA of the CDR3 is TGTGCCAGCGGACAGGGGTGGGTTGATTCACCCCTCCACTTT. It codes for CASGQGWVDSPLHF.

V gene TRBV5-6 combines with J gene TRBJ2-7, with D perhaps TRBD1 or TRBD2 (6 bases each). V was trimmed by 4 bases and J by 9 bases, leaving 23 bases between them. From germline, CDR1 is SGHDT and CDR2 YYEEEE. This CDR3 is built from 15 residues. DNA for the CDR3: TGTGCCAGCAGCCTGATCGGGGGCGATATGGTAGTGCAGTACGTC. As protein: CASSLIGGDMVVQYV.